This is a list of T cell receptor beta chains from one sample in a study of naive and memory T cell subsets. TCRdb reprocessed the UMI-ligation and nested PCR reads with MiXCR, giving one entry per CDR3 protein. The sample lists around 29,000 distinct CDR3 sequences; approximately 12% were seen once. Specimen: effector memory CD4+ T cells from blood. Receptors were obtained from a human donor in good health. Each CDR3 is given with its conserved first and last residue. Each record gives: V gene, D gene, clone size, J gene, CDR3 DNA, CDR3 protein. D genes are given only for firm matches. Not every row has a clone size; where given, it reads once, few, many or a size class.

v_call: TRBV5-1; d_call: NA; clone_size: NA; j_call: TRBJ2-1; cdr3_nt: TGCGCCAGCAGCTTGGCCCACACCCCCTCCCCCACCCCGTTCTTC; cdr3_aa: CASSLAHTPSPTPFF
v_call: TRBV9; d_call: TRBD1; clone_size: NA; j_call: TRBJ2-7; cdr3_nt: TGTGCCAGCAGCGTAGGCCAGGGGGACGACGAGCAGTACTTC; cdr3_aa: CASSVGQGDDEQYF
v_call: TRBV7-6; d_call: TRBD1; clone_size: few; j_call: TRBJ2-7; cdr3_nt: TGTGCCAGCAGCTTAGAGCCCCGGACAGGGCCGTACGAGCAGTACTTC; cdr3_aa: CASSLEPRTGPYEQYF
v_call: TRBV7-2; d_call: NA; clone_size: medium-sized; j_call: TRBJ2-5; cdr3_nt: TGTGCCAGCAGTCTGGGACGCCACCAAGAGACCCAGTACTTC; cdr3_aa: CASSLGRHQETQYF
v_call: TRBV6-1; d_call: NA; clone_size: many; j_call: TRBJ1-6; cdr3_nt: TGTGCCAGCAGTGAAACCTACAGTGGTTCACCCCTCCACTTT; cdr3_aa: CASSETYSGSPLHF
v_call: TRBV7-9; d_call: TRBD1; clone_size: NA; j_call: TRBJ1-4; cdr3_nt: TGTGCCAGCAGCTTAAAACAGACAGGGGGGAATGAAAAACTGTTTTTT; cdr3_aa: CASSLKQTGGNEKLFF
v_call: TRBV27; d_call: TRBD1; clone_size: many; j_call: TRBJ1-5; cdr3_nt: TGTGCCAGCAGTCCTCAGGGCAGGGGGCCGCGTGAGCATTTT; cdr3_aa: CASSPQGRGPREHF
v_call: TRBV19; d_call: NA; clone_size: NA; j_call: TRBJ2-3; cdr3_nt: TGTGCCAGTCAGTCCTTCCGGGGATCGCAGTATTTT; cdr3_aa: CASQSFRGSQYF
v_call: TRBV7-3; d_call: NA; clone_size: few; j_call: TRBJ1-2; cdr3_nt: TGTGCCAGCAGCCCCGTGGACGGGAATGGCTACACCTTC; cdr3_aa: CASSPVDGNGYTF
v_call: TRBV4-2; d_call: NA; clone_size: few; j_call: TRBJ2-5; cdr3_nt: TGTGCCAGCAGCCAAGCAGTGACAGCGTACCAAGAGACCCAGTACTTC; cdr3_aa: CASSQAVTAYQETQYF
v_call: TRBV28; d_call: TRBD2; clone_size: NA; j_call: TRBJ2-7; cdr3_nt: TGTGCCAGCAGTATCAGCGGGGGGGTCTACTACGAGCAGTACTTC; cdr3_aa: CASSISGGVYYEQYF
v_call: TRBV3-1; d_call: TRBD1; clone_size: few; j_call: TRBJ1-4; cdr3_nt: TGTGCCAGCAGCCCTCAGCCTCAGACAGGGCAGAATGAAAAACTGTTTTTT; cdr3_aa: CASSPQPQTGQNEKLFF
v_call: TRBV6-2/TRBV6-3; d_call: NA; clone_size: few; j_call: TRBJ2-1; cdr3_nt: TGTGCCAGCAGGGACGACAGCTTCATCAAGAATGAGCAGTTCTTC; cdr3_aa: CASRDDSFIKNEQFF
v_call: TRBV7-2; d_call: NA; clone_size: many; j_call: TRBJ2-1; cdr3_nt: TGTGCCAGCAGCCCTCGTGGTCGCGAGGAGTTCTTC; cdr3_aa: CASSPRGREEFF
v_call: TRBV7-8; d_call: NA; clone_size: few; j_call: TRBJ2-1; cdr3_nt: TGTGCCAGCAGCTTACTTTGGGATGAGCAGTTCTTC; cdr3_aa: CASSLLWDEQFF
v_call: TRBV7-9; d_call: TRBD2; clone_size: NA; j_call: TRBJ2-5; cdr3_nt: TGTGCCAGCAGACCTGGGGGGGACCGAGAGACCCAGTACTTC; cdr3_aa: CASRPGGDRETQYF
v_call: TRBV5-4; d_call: NA; clone_size: many; j_call: TRBJ2-6; cdr3_nt: TGTGCCAGCAGGGACAGACGCTCTGGGGCCAACGTCCTGACTTTC; cdr3_aa: CASRDRRSGANVLTF
v_call: TRBV29-1; d_call: NA; clone_size: NA; j_call: TRBJ1-4; cdr3_nt: TGCAGCGTTAGCGAGTATGAAAAACTGTTTTTT; cdr3_aa: CSVSEYEKLFF
v_call: TRBV6-2/TRBV6-3; d_call: TRBD2; clone_size: NA; j_call: TRBJ2-7; cdr3_nt: TGTGCCAGCACCGGGACTAGCGGGAATCTGTACGAGCAGTACTTC; cdr3_aa: CASTGTSGNLYEQYF
v_call: TRBV20-1; d_call: NA; clone_size: medium-sized; j_call: TRBJ2-7; cdr3_nt: TGCAGTGCTAAACCGCGCGGGGCAGCTTTCTACGAGCAGTACTTC; cdr3_aa: CSAKPRGAAFYEQYF
v_call: TRBV18; d_call: NA; clone_size: NA; j_call: TRBJ2-1; cdr3_nt: TGTGCCAGCTCACCACCGAACACGGGGGAGTGGGTTGAGCAGTTCTTC; cdr3_aa: CASSPPNTGEWVEQFF
v_call: TRBV27; d_call: TRBD1; clone_size: few; j_call: TRBJ1-2; cdr3_nt: TGTGCCAGCCGTAGGGACAGGGGAGGTGGCTACACCTTC; cdr3_aa: CASRRDRGGGYTF
v_call: TRBV2; d_call: TRBD2; clone_size: many; j_call: TRBJ2-7; cdr3_nt: TGTGCCAGCAAGGCTAGCGGTCTCTACGAGCAGTACTTC; cdr3_aa: CASKASGLYEQYF
v_call: TRBV29-1; d_call: NA; clone_size: many; j_call: TRBJ2-3; cdr3_nt: TGCAGCGGTATCACCGGGAGTACGCAGTATTTT; cdr3_aa: CSGITGSTQYF
v_call: TRBV12-3/TRBV12-4; d_call: TRBD1; clone_size: NA; j_call: TRBJ2-3; cdr3_nt: TGTGCCAGCACCTGGACAGGGGGCAGAGATACGCAGTATTTT; cdr3_aa: CASTWTGGRDTQYF
v_call: TRBV13; d_call: NA; clone_size: many; j_call: TRBJ1-2; cdr3_nt: TGTGCCAGCAGCGTGACAGCTCGGGCTAACTATGGCTACACCTTC; cdr3_aa: CASSVTARANYGYTF
v_call: TRBV6-2/TRBV6-3; d_call: TRBD2; clone_size: many; j_call: TRBJ2-7; cdr3_nt: TGTGCCAGCAGCTCAACCCCGGGACTAGCGGGGGGGCCGTACGAGCAGTACTTC; cdr3_aa: CASSSTPGLAGGPYEQYF
v_call: TRBV28; d_call: NA; clone_size: NA; j_call: TRBJ1-6; cdr3_nt: TGTGCCAGCAGTTTAAGACGCACGGGGTCACCCCTCCACTTT; cdr3_aa: CASSLRRTGSPLHF
v_call: TRBV5-1; d_call: NA; clone_size: NA; j_call: TRBJ1-1; cdr3_nt: TGCGCCAGCAGCCAAGGCGGGGTGGTGACTGAAGCTTTCTTT; cdr3_aa: CASSQGGVVTEAFF
v_call: TRBV20-1; d_call: NA; clone_size: NA; j_call: TRBJ1-6; cdr3_nt: TGCAGTGCTGTAGATAGGAGCTCCTATAATTCACCCCTCCACTTT; cdr3_aa: CSAVDRSSYNSPLHF
v_call: TRBV6-2/TRBV6-3; d_call: NA; clone_size: many; j_call: TRBJ2-7; cdr3_nt: TGTGCCAGCAGTAGTAGGGCTTCCTCCTACGAGCAGTACTTC; cdr3_aa: CASSSRASSYEQYF
v_call: TRBV4-3; d_call: NA; clone_size: NA; j_call: TRBJ1-6; cdr3_nt: TGCGCCAGCAGCCAAGAAGGTGTCGGAGTTAATTCACCCCTCCACTTT; cdr3_aa: CASSQEGVGVNSPLHF
v_call: TRBV11-2; d_call: TRBD2; clone_size: many; j_call: TRBJ2-7; cdr3_nt: TGTGCCAGCAGCTTAGGGACTAGTATCTCCTACGAGCAGTACTTC; cdr3_aa: CASSLGTSISYEQYF
v_call: TRBV12-3/TRBV12-4; d_call: TRBD1; clone_size: many; j_call: TRBJ1-5; cdr3_nt: TGTGCCAGCACCGGGGACAGGGGAGGCCCCTTAAGCAATCAGCCCCAGCATTTT; cdr3_aa: CASTGDRGGPLSNQPQHF
v_call: TRBV5-5; d_call: NA; clone_size: few; j_call: TRBJ1-4; cdr3_nt: TGTGCCAGCAGCTTTTATGACCGGGCAACTAATGAAAAACTGTTTTTT; cdr3_aa: CASSFYDRATNEKLFF
v_call: TRBV6-6; d_call: NA; clone_size: few; j_call: TRBJ2-1; cdr3_nt: TGTGCCAGCAGTTCTCTTGGGTCGTCCAATGAGCAGTTCTTC; cdr3_aa: CASSSLGSSNEQFF
v_call: TRBV7-2; d_call: TRBD2; clone_size: NA; j_call: TRBJ2-5; cdr3_nt: TGTGCCAGCAGCCCTTATAGCGGGAGGGAAGAGACCCAGTACTTC; cdr3_aa: CASSPYSGREETQYF
v_call: TRBV11-3; d_call: NA; clone_size: few; j_call: TRBJ2-3; cdr3_nt: TGTGCCAGCAGCTTATCGGCTACAGATACGCAGTATTTT; cdr3_aa: CASSLSATDTQYF
v_call: TRBV18; d_call: NA; clone_size: NA; j_call: TRBJ2-7; cdr3_nt: TGTGCCAGCTCACCACAGGGGTCCTACGAGCAGTACTTC; cdr3_aa: CASSPQGSYEQYF
v_call: TRBV18; d_call: NA; clone_size: NA; j_call: TRBJ2-1; cdr3_nt: TGTGCCAGCTCACCACCCTCGAGGAATGAGCAGTTCTTC; cdr3_aa: CASSPPSRNEQFF
v_call: TRBV29-1; d_call: TRBD2; clone_size: many; j_call: TRBJ2-3; cdr3_nt: TGCAGCGCCGGACTAGCGGCCCTAGATACGCAGTATTTT; cdr3_aa: CSAGLAALDTQYF
v_call: TRBV6-1; d_call: TRBD1; clone_size: many; j_call: TRBJ2-5; cdr3_nt: TGTGCCAGCAGCGGACAGGGATCGGCAGAGACCCAGTACTTC; cdr3_aa: CASSGQGSAETQYF
v_call: TRBV20-1; d_call: TRBD2; clone_size: many; j_call: TRBJ2-3; cdr3_nt: TGCAGTGCCCCGAATAGCGGGGGGGCCTTAGATACGCAGTATTTT; cdr3_aa: CSAPNSGGALDTQYF
v_call: TRBV12-3/TRBV12-4; d_call: TRBD2; clone_size: few; j_call: TRBJ2-1; cdr3_nt: TGTGCCAGCAGACCACCGTCGGGGGGAGCCTACAATGAGCAGTTCTTC; cdr3_aa: CASRPPSGGAYNEQFF
v_call: TRBV20-1; d_call: NA; clone_size: few; j_call: TRBJ2-7; cdr3_nt: TGCAGTGCTAGATACTCCGGACTGTCCTACGAGCAGTACTTC; cdr3_aa: CSARYSGLSYEQYF
v_call: TRBV20-1; d_call: NA; clone_size: many; j_call: TRBJ2-5; cdr3_nt: TGCAGTGCTAGGGAGGATGTGAGTAGGGAGACCCAGTACTTC; cdr3_aa: CSAREDVSRETQYF
v_call: TRBV20-1; d_call: TRBD1; clone_size: NA; j_call: TRBJ2-2; cdr3_nt: TGCAGTGCTCCGGACAGGACGAACACCGGGGAGCTGTTTTTT; cdr3_aa: CSAPDRTNTGELFF
v_call: TRBV6-2/TRBV6-3; d_call: NA; clone_size: NA; j_call: TRBJ2-3; cdr3_nt: TGTGCCAGCAGGGGAACAAGAGGGACAGATACGCAGTATTTT; cdr3_aa: CASRGTRGTDTQYF
v_call: TRBV7-2; d_call: TRBD1; clone_size: many; j_call: TRBJ2-7; cdr3_nt: TGTGCCAGCAGCCCCGCCTTTGGAACAGGGGACGAGCAGTACTTC; cdr3_aa: CASSPAFGTGDEQYF
v_call: TRBV4-3; d_call: NA; clone_size: NA; j_call: TRBJ2-3; cdr3_nt: TGCGCCAGCAGCCAACAGAGTGGGTTTGGGCAGTATTTT; cdr3_aa: CASSQQSGFGQYF
v_call: TRBV7-3; d_call: NA; clone_size: many; j_call: TRBJ1-3; cdr3_nt: TGTGCCAGCAGCTCGGGACCTCTGAGCTCTGGAAACACCATATATTTT; cdr3_aa: CASSSGPLSSGNTIYF
v_call: TRBV12-3/TRBV12-4; d_call: NA; clone_size: many; j_call: TRBJ1-2; cdr3_nt: TGTGCCAGCAGAGAGGACAACTATGGCTACACCTTC; cdr3_aa: CASREDNYGYTF
v_call: TRBV6-2/TRBV6-3; d_call: TRBD2; clone_size: many; j_call: TRBJ2-5; cdr3_nt: TGTGCCAGCAGACCCACTAGCGGAGAGACCCAGTACTTC; cdr3_aa: CASRPTSGETQYF
v_call: TRBV19; d_call: NA; clone_size: many; j_call: TRBJ1-5; cdr3_nt: TGTGCCAGTAGTATTAGCCCCCAACGACCGCCCCAGCATTTT; cdr3_aa: CASSISPQRPPQHF
v_call: TRBV6-1; d_call: TRBD2; clone_size: once; j_call: TRBJ2-3; cdr3_nt: TGTGCCAGCATAGAGGGACTAGCGATGCGCACAGATACGCAGTATTTT; cdr3_aa: CASIEGLAMRTDTQYF
v_call: TRBV7-2; d_call: TRBD1; clone_size: few; j_call: TRBJ1-5; cdr3_nt: TGTGCCAGCAGCTTAGTACAGGGGAACAATCAGCCCCAGCATTTT; cdr3_aa: CASSLVQGNNQPQHF
v_call: TRBV14; d_call: TRBD1; clone_size: few; j_call: TRBJ1-4; cdr3_nt: TGTGCCAGCAGCCCCCGGACAGGGGGAAGTGAAAAACTGTTTTTT; cdr3_aa: CASSPRTGGSEKLFF
v_call: TRBV7-9; d_call: NA; clone_size: NA; j_call: TRBJ1-2; cdr3_nt: TGTGCCAGCAGCCCCCCCGCGAGTCCGGGCTATGGCTACACCTTC; cdr3_aa: CASSPPASPGYGYTF
v_call: TRBV18; d_call: TRBD1; clone_size: few; j_call: TRBJ1-2; cdr3_nt: TGTGCCAGCTCACCGTCGGACAGGGCGGATAACTATGGCTACACCTTC; cdr3_aa: CASSPSDRADNYGYTF
v_call: TRBV6-2/TRBV6-3; d_call: TRBD2; clone_size: few; j_call: TRBJ2-2; cdr3_nt: TGTGCCAGCAGTTATCCCGAGCGGGAGTACACCGGGGAGCTGTTTTTT; cdr3_aa: CASSYPEREYTGELFF